This TCR beta chain was identified during a study of T cells in Graves' hyperthyroidism and ophthalmopathy. RNA transcripts gave rise to amplified TCR beta CDR3 regions. The TCR CDR3 first-round RT-PCR relied on the HTBI primer set. TCRdb reanalysed the multiplex PCR reads using MiXCR and keeps one entry per CDR3 protein. Seen here are about 620,000 distinct CDR3 sequences, roughly 17% observed once, and the top ten hold less than 4.5%. The sample holds a few counts of this clonotype. Looked up from germline, CDR1 is MDHEN and CDR2 is SYDVKM. CDR3 length: 15 residues. The J segment lost 5 bases and the V segment lost 6 bases, leaving 11 bases of the junction unmatched.

The sample comprised blood. The sequence was collected from a woman younger than 45 with Graves' hyperthyroidism. This chain joins TRBV28 and TRBJ2-5, with TRBD2 identical over 8 bases. CDR3 nucleotide sequence: TGTGCCAGCAGCCCTGGGACTAGGCTACGGGAGACCCAGTACTTC. This encodes CASSPGTRLRETQYF.